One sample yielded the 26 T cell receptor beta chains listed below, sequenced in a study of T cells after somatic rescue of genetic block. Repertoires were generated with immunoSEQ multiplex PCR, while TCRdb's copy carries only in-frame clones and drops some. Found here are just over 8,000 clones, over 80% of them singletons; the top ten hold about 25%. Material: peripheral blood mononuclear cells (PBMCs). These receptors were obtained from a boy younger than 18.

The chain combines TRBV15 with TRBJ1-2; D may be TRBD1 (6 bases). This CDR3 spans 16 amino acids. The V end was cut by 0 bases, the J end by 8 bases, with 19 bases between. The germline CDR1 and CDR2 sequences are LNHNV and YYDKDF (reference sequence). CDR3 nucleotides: TGTGCCACCAGCAGAGACCGCCAGGGGACCCTTTACGGCTACACCTTC. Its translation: CATSRDRQGTLYGYTF.

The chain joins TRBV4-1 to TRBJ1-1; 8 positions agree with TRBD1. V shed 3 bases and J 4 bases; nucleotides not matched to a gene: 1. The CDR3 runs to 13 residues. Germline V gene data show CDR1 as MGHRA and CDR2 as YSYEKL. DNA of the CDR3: TGCGCCAGCAGCCACACAGGGGGCACTGAAGCTTTCTTT. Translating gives CASSHTGGTEAFF.

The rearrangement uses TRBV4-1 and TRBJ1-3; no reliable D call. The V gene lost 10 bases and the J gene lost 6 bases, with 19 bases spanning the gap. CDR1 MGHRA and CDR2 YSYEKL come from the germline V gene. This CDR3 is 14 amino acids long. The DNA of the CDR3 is TGCGCCACCTCAAATAGGGCGGCCTCAAACACCATATATTTT. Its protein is CATSNRAASNTIYF.

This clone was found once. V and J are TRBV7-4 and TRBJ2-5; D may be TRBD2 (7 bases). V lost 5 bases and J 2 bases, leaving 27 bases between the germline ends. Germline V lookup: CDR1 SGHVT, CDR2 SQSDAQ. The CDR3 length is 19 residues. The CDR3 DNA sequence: TGTGCCAGCAGCGCGGCCGGGGCGGGTCAACAGGGAGGGCAAGAGACCCAGTACTTC. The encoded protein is CASSAAGAGQQGGQETQYF.

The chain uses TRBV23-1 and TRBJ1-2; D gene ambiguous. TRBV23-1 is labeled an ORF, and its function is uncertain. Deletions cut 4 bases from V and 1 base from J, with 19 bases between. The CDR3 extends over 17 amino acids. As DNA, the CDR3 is TGCGCCAGCAGTCGATCCCTATGGGATTTGGGTAACTATGGCTACACCTTC. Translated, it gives CASSRSLWDLGNYGYTF.

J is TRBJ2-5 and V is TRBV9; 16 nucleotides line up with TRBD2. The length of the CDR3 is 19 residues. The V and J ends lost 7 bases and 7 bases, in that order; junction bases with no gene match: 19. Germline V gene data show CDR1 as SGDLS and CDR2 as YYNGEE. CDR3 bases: TGTGCCAGCGGACCACCGGGACTAGCGGGAGGGGGGACCTTTGGGACCCAGTACTTC. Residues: CASGPPGLAGGGTFGTQYF.

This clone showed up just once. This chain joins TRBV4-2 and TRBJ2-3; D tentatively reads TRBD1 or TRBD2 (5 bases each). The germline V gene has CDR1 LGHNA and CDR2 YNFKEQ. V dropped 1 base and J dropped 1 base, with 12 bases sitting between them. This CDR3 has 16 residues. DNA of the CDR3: TGTGCCAGCAGCCAAGTCTTCCGGGGCCGCACAGATACGCAGTATTTT. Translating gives CASSQVFRGRTDTQYF.

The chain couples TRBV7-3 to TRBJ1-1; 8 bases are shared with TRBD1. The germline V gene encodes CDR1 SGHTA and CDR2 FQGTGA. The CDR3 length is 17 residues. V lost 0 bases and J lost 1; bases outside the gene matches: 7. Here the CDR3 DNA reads TGTGCCAGCAGCTTAACCCAGAGGACAGGGAGGAACACTGAAGCTTTCTTT. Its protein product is CASSLTQRTGRNTEAFF.

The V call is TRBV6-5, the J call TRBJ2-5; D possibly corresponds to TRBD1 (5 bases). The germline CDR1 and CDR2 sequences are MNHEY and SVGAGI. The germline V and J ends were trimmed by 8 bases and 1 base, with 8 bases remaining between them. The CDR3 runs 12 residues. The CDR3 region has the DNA TGTGCCAGCTTGGGGCCCCAAGAGACCCAGTACTTC. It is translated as CASLGPQETQYF.

CDR3 in DNA: TGCGCCAGCAGCTTGGGGGGACAGGCGCCCTTAGGGATACAGTACTTC. Its translation is CASSLGGQAPLGIQYF. The V and J genes are TRBV5-1 and TRBJ2-7; 8 bases are a match to TRBD1. V shed 0 bases, J shed 10 bases, and the junction held 15 bases outside the gene matches. CDR1 SGHRS and CDR2 YFSETQ come from the germline V gene. This CDR3 is 16 amino acids long. The entire variable domain, with the rest obtained from reference TRBV5-1 and TRBJ2-7, is as follows: KAGVTQTPRYLIKTRGQQVTLSCSPISGHRSVSWYQQTPGQGLQFLFEYFSETQRNKGNFPGRFSGRQFSNSRSEMNVSTLELGDSALYLCASSLGGQAPLGIQYFGPGTRLTVT.

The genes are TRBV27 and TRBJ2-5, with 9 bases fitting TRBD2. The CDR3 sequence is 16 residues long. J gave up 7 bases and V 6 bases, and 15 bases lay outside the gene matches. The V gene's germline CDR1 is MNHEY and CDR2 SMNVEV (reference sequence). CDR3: CASSASAGLARGTQYF. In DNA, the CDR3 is TGTGCCAGCAGCGCTTCCGCGGGACTAGCCAGAGGGACCCAGTACTTC.

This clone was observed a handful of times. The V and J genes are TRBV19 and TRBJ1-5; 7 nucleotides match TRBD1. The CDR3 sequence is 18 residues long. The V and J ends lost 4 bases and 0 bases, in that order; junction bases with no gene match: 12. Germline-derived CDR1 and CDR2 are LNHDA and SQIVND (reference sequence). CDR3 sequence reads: CASSTPGTEPYSNQPQHF. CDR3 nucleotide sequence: TGTGCCAGTAGTACCCCCGGGACAGAGCCATATAGCAATCAGCCCCAGCATTTT.

CDR3 nucleotides: TGTGCCAGCAGCATAGGTGGAGAGACTGAAGCTTTCTTT. This encodes CASSIGGETEAFF. The chain links TRBV7-2 to TRBJ1-1; D is undetermined. The V end lost 5 bases, the J end lost 5 bases, and 12 bases lay between the germline ends. The V gene's germline CDR1 is SGHTA and CDR2 FQGNSA. The CDR3 sequence is 13 residues long.

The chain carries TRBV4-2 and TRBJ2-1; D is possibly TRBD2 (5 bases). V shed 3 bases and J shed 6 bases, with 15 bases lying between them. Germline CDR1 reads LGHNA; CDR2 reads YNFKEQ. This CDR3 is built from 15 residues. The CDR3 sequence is CASSQEEWSCNEQFF. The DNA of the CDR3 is TGTGCCAGCAGCCAGGAGGAGTGGAGTTGCAATGAGCAGTTCTTC.

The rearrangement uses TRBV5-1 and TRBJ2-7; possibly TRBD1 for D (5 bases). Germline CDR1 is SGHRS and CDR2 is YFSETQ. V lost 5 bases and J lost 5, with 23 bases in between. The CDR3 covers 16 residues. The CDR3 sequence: CASRFSFRGELNEQYF. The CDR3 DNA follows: TGCGCCAGCAGGTTTTCCTTTAGGGGCGAATTGAACGAGCAGTACTTC.

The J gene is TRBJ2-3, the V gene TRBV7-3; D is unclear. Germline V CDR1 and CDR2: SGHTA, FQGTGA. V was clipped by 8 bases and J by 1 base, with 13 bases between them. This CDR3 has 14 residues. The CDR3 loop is CASSRGFRTDTQYF. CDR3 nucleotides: TGTGCCAGCTCTCGAGGTTTTCGCACAGATACGCAGTATTTT.

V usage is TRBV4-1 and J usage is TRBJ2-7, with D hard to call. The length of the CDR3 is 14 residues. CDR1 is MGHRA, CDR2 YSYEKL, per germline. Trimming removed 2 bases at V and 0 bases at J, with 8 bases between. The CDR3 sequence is CASSQTVSSYEQYF. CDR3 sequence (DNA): TGCGCCAGCAGCCAAACCGTATCCTCCTACGAGCAGTACTTC.

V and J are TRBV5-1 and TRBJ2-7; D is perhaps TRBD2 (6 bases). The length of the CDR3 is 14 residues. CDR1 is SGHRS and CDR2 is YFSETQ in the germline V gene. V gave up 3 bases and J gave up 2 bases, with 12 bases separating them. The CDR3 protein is CASSSGLIPYEQYF. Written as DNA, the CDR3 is TGCGCCAGCAGCTCGGGACTTATCCCCTACGAGCAGTACTTC.

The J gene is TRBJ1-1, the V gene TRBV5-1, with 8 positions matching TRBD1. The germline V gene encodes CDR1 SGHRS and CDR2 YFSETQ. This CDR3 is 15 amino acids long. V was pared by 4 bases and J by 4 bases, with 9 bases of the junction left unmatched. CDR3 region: CASSMTGAGSTEAFF. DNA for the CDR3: TGCGCCAGCAGCATGACAGGGGCGGGTAGCACTGAAGCTTTCTTT.

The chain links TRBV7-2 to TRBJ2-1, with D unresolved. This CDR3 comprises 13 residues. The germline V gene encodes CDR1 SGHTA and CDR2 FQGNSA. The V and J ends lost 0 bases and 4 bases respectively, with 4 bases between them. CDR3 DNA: TGTGCCAGCAGCTTAGCCCTTTACAATGAGCAGTTCTTC. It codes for CASSLALYNEQFF.

The CDR3: CATSRDPLYGYTF. The CDR3 DNA sequence: TGTGCCACCAGCAGAGACCCCCTCTATGGCTACACCTTC. The chain carries TRBV15 and TRBJ1-2, with D uncertain. Germline-derived CDR1 and CDR2 are LNHNV and YYDKDF (reference sequence). Trimming removed 0 bases from V and 4 bases from J, with 6 bases in between. The CDR3 is made up of 13 amino acids.

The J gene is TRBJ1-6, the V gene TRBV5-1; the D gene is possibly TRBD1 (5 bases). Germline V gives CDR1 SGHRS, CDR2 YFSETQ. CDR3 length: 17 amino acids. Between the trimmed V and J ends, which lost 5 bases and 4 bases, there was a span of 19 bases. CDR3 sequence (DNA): TGCGCCAGCAGAGAGGGGACTTCAAACGGGTATAATTCACCCCTCCACTTT. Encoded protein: CASREGTSNGYNSPLHF.

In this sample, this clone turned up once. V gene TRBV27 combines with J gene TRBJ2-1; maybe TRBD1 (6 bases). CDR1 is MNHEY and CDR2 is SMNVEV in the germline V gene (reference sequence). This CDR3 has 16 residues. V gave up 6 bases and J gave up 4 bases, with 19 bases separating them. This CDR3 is CASRPGRDKLYNEQFF. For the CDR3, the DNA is TGTGCCAGCAGGCCGGGCCGGGACAAACTGTACAATGAGCAGTTCTTC.

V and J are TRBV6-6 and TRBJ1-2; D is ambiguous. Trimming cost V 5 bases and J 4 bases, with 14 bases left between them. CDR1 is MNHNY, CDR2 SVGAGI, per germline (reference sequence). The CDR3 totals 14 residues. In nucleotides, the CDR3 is TGTGCCAGCAGTGCAACCAACGGGATCTATGGCTACACCTTC. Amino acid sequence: CASSATNGIYGYTF.

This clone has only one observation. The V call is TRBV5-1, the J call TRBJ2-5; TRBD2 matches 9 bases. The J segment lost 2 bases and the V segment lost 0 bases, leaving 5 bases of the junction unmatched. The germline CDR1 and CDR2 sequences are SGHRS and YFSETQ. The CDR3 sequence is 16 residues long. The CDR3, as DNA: TGCGCCAGCAGCTTGGTTGCGGGGGGGCCGCAAGAGACCCAGTACTTC. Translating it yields CASSLVAGGPQETQYF.

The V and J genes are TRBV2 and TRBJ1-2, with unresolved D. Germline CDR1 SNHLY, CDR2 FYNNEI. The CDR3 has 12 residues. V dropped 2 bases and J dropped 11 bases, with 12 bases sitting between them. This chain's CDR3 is CASSEREWSYTF. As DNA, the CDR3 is TGTGCCAGCAGTGAACGAGAGTGGTCATACACCTTC.